The next 16 T cell receptor beta chains were all read from a single sample in a study of blood T cell repertoires in COVID-19. Using immunoSEQ multiplex PCR, the repertoire was profiled, and TCRdb retains in-frame clones only, with some absent. The table includes fewer than 180,000 clones, roughly nine tenths detected once. Sequences were obtained from peripheral blood. The receptors were gathered from an older woman with active or convalescent COVID-19.

The rearrangement links TRBV2 to TRBJ1-1; D is unclear. Trimming stripped 3 bases from V and 1 base from J, with 9 bases between. The CDR3 has 14 residues. Per the germline V gene, CDR1 is SNHLY and CDR2 is FYNNEI. The chain's CDR3 is CASSDRRANTEAFF. As DNA, the CDR3 is TGTGCCAGCAGTGATCGGAGGGCGAACACTGAAGCTTTCTTT.

The V gene is TRBV6-5, the J gene TRBJ1-3; tentatively, D is TRBD1 (6 bases). Trimming took 6 bases from V and 0 from J, leaving 12 bases between them. The CDR3 is made up of 15 amino acids. CDR1 MNHEY and CDR2 SVGAGI come from the germline V gene. The CDR3 reads CASSSTGHSGNTIYF. The CDR3, as DNA: TGTGCCAGCAGCTCGACAGGCCACTCTGGAAACACCATATATTTT.

V is TRBV6-6 and J is TRBJ1-5, with no clear D. V shed 0 bases and J shed 0 bases, with 6 bases lying between them. Looked up from germline, CDR1 is MNHNY and CDR2 is SVGAGI (reference sequence). The length of the CDR3 is 15 residues. CDR3 in DNA: TGTGCCAGCAGTTACTCTGCGGATAGCAATCAGCCCCAGCATTTT. Translation: CASSYSADSNQPQHF.

The CDR3 nucleotides are TGCGCCAGCAGCCAAGAGAAGCTCGGGAGACTGAACACTGAAGCTTTCTTT. It encodes CASSQEKLGRLNTEAFF. This sequence joins TRBV4-1 and TRBJ1-1; D is unclear. Germline V lookup: CDR1 MGHRA, CDR2 YSYEKL. The CDR3 is made up of 17 amino acids. The ends were cut back, 0 bases at V and 0 bases at J, with 14 bases in the middle.

The chain links TRBV7-2 to TRBJ2-2; 10 bases map to TRBD1. Germline loops: CDR1 SGHTA, CDR2 FQGNSA. CDR3 size: 15 residues. The V segment lost 5 bases and the J segment 5 bases; nucleotides outside the gene matches: 5. Written as DNA, the CDR3 is TGTGCCAGCAGCCCGGGGACAGGGGTGACCGGGGAGCTGTTTTTT. This sequence encodes CASSPGTGVTGELFF. The whole variable domain, filled in from reference TRBV7-2 and TRBJ2-2, reads GAGVSQSPSNKVTEKGKDVELRCDPISGHTALYWYRQSLGQGLEFLIYFQGNSAPDKSGLPSDRFSAERTGGSVSTLTIQRTQQEDSAVYLCASSPGTGVTGELFFGEGSRLTVL.

V is TRBV3-1 (or the pseudogene TRBV3-2) and J is TRBJ2-7; a possible D gene is TRBD1 (6 bases). This CDR3 spans 15 amino acids. V was shortened by 5 bases and J by 2 bases, with 16 bases between the two germline ends. Germline CDR1 reads LGHDT; CDR2 reads YNNKEL (reference sequence). The CDR3 nucleotides read TGTGCCAGCAGCGGACCCGGGACAAGAGCCTACGAGCAGTACTTC. This gives the protein CASSGPGTRAYEQYF.

This chain uses TRBV7-2 with TRBJ1-5; maybe TRBD1 (6 bases). The CDR3 has 15 amino acids. Germline values: CDR1 SGHTA, CDR2 FQGNSA. V lost 1 base to trimming and J lost 7 bases, with 14 bases between them. Written as DNA, the CDR3 is TGTGCCAGCAGCTTAGATTCAGGGGCTTGGCAGCCCCAGCATTTT. It specifies CASSLDSGAWQPQHF.

This clone appeared a single time. CDR3 in amino acids: CASSPDRGNSPLHF. DNA of the CDR3: TGTGCCAGCAGCCCGGACAGGGGGAATTCACCCCTCCACTTT. The rearrangement uses TRBV3-1 (or the pseudogene TRBV3-2) and TRBJ1-6; TRBD1 aligns across 10 bases. This CDR3 has 14 residues. Looked up from germline, CDR1 is LGHDT and CDR2 is YNNKEL (reference sequence). V lost 4 bases and J lost 7; bases outside the gene matches: 1.

The CDR3 is CASTDISTDTQYF. The CDR3 coding sequence is TGTGCCAGTACGGACATTAGCACAGATACGCAGTATTTT. The V gene is TRBV18, the J gene TRBJ2-3; perhaps TRBD1 as D (5 bases). V was cut by 9 bases and J by 0 bases, with 10 bases left in between. Germline-derived CDR1 and CDR2 are KGHSH and LQKENI. The CDR3 has 13 amino acids. The full variable domain, with the rest looked up from reference TRBV18 and TRBJ2-3, is NAGVMQNPRHLVRRRGQEARLRCSPMKGHSHVYWYRQLPEEGLKFMVYLQKENIIDESGMPKERFSAEFPKEGPSILRIQQVVRGDSAAYFCASTDISTDTQYFGPGTRLTVL.

CDR3 amino acids: CASRPTGRNIQYF. As DNA, the CDR3 is TGTGCCAGCAGACCTACAGGGCGGAACATTCAGTACTTC. The V call is TRBV6-6, the J call TRBJ2-4; weak D call: TRBD1 (6 bases). The CDR3 is made up of 13 amino acids. Germline V CDR1 and CDR2: MNHNY, SVGAGI (reference sequence). V was trimmed by 6 bases and J by 7 bases, leaving 13 bases between them.

The CDR3 nucleotides are TGCAGTGCTGGCCAGACAGGGAAGGCTTTCTTT. Translated: CSAGQTGKAFF. The gene calls are TRBV20-1 and TRBJ1-1; 7 positions match TRBD1. The germline gives CDR1 DFQATT, CDR2 SNEGSKA (reference sequence). The junction had 8 bases not matched to a gene; V was cut back by 5 bases and J by 11 bases. The CDR3 sequence is 11 residues long.

The chain employs TRBV10-1 and TRBJ2-3, with 8 bases identical to TRBD1. Germline CDR1 and CDR2: WNHNN and SYGVQD (reference sequence). The CDR3 spans 15 residues. With 6 bases clipped from V and 2 bases from J, the junction kept 7 bases outside the gene matches. The DNA of the CDR3 is TGCGCCAGCAGACCACGGACAGGGTACACAGATACGCAGTATTTT. Protein sequence: CASRPRTGYTDTQYF.

The chain combines TRBV7-2 with TRBJ2-7; 9 nucleotides match TRBD1. Germline V gene data show CDR1 as SGHTA and CDR2 as FQGNSA. The CDR3 has 16 amino acids. V was pared by 1 base and J by 4 bases, with 8 bases of the junction left unmatched. CDR3: CASSLEQGASDYEQYF. CDR3 nucleotides: TGTGCCAGCAGCTTAGAACAGGGGGCGTCAGATTACGAGCAGTACTTC.

V usage is TRBV19 and J usage is TRBJ2-7; D not certain. The length of the CDR3 is 13 residues. The V and J ends lost 1 base and 6 bases respectively, with 10 bases between them. Germline assignment: CDR1 LNHDA and CDR2 SQIVND (reference sequence). CDR3 DNA sequence: TGTGCCAGTAGTATAGGTGAGGATCGCGAGCAGTACTTC. Protein product: CASSIGEDREQYF.

The rearrangement links TRBV30 to TRBJ1-1, with TRBD1 identical over 7 bases. J gave up 7 bases and V 3 bases, and 5 bases lay outside the gene matches. This CDR3 is built from 12 residues. Germline CDR1 reads GTSNPN; CDR2 reads SVGIG (reference sequence). The CDR3 region has the DNA TGTGCCTGGAGATTCTCAGGGGGTGAAGCTTTCTTT. This gives the protein CAWRFSGGEAFF.

This chain joins TRBV15 and TRBJ1-4, with a tentative D call TRBD1 (5 bases). Trimming stripped 1 base from V and 7 bases from J, with 16 bases between. The germline V gene has CDR1 LNHNV and CDR2 YYDKDF (reference sequence). The CDR3 is made up of 16 amino acids. The CDR3 coding sequence is TGTGCCACCAGCAGAGGGACCCCCTTGGGGGGTGAAAAACTGTTTTTT. Protein sequence: CATSRGTPLGGEKLFF.